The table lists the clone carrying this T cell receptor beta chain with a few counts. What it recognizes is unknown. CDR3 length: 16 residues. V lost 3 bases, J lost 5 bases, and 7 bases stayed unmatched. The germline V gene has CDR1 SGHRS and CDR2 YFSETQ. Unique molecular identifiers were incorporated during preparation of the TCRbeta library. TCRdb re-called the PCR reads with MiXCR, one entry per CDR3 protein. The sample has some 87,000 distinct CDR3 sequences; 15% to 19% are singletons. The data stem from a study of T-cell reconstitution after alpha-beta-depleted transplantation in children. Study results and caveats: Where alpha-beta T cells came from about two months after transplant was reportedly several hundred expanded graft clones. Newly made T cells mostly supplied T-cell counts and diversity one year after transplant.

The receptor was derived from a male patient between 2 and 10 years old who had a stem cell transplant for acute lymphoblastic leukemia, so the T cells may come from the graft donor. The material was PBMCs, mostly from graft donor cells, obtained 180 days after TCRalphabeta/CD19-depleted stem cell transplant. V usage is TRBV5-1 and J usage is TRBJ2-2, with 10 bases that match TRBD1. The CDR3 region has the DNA TGCGCCAGCAGCTCCGCGGACAGGGGGAAGACCGGGGAGCTGTTTTTT. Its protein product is CASSSADRGKTGELFF.